A selection of T cell receptor beta chains follows, all from one sample in a study of T cells in Graves' hyperthyroidism and ophthalmopathy. TCRdb passed the multiplex PCR reads through MiXCR, listing each CDR3 protein once. Here the sample spans 300,000 to 400,000 distinct CDR3 sequences, about 15% being singletons. The source material was blood. Receptors were obtained from a woman in her fifties or sixties with Graves' hyperthyroidism. Both conserved end residues are part of each CDR3. The D gene is left open where the match is weak. The listing skips clone size in some rows; elsewhere it reads once, few, many or a size class.

d_call: -; v_call: TRBV12-3/TRBV12-4; clone_size: -; j_call: TRBJ1-2; cdr3_aa: CASSFSMGGTGYTF; cdr3_nt: TGTGCCAGCAGTTTTTCTATGGGAGGGACTGGCTACACCTTC
d_call: TRBD2; v_call: TRBV7-2; clone_size: -; j_call: TRBJ2-2; cdr3_aa: CASSPQGLAGAGELFF; cdr3_nt: TGTGCCAGCAGCCCCCAAGGCCTAGCGGGAGCCGGGGAGCTGTTTTTT
d_call: -; v_call: TRBV9; clone_size: few; j_call: TRBJ2-1; cdr3_aa: CASSVAGGLGNEQFF; cdr3_nt: TGTGCCAGCAGCGTAGCTGGGGGGCTCGGCAATGAGCAGTTCTTC
d_call: -; v_call: TRBV19; clone_size: few; j_call: TRBJ1-5; cdr3_aa: CASSKSNQPQHF; cdr3_nt: TGTGCCAGTAGTAAAAGTAATCAGCCCCAGCATTTT
d_call: TRBD1; v_call: TRBV10-1; clone_size: many; j_call: TRBJ2-7; cdr3_aa: CASSEAWGQGYEQYF; cdr3_nt: TGCGCCAGCAGTGAGGCCTGGGGACAGGGCTACGAGCAGTACTTC
d_call: -; v_call: TRBV7-2; clone_size: -; j_call: TRBJ1-1; cdr3_aa: CASSNRAGGAFF; cdr3_nt: TGTGCCAGCAGCAATCGCGCCGGGGGTGCTTTCTTT
d_call: -; v_call: TRBV19; clone_size: -; j_call: TRBJ2-1; cdr3_aa: CASSIRASSYNEQFF; cdr3_nt: TGTGCCAGTAGTATACGGGCTAGCTCCTACAATGAGCAGTTCTTC
d_call: -; v_call: TRBV4-1; clone_size: -; j_call: TRBJ2-2; cdr3_aa: CASSRHLDTNTGELFF; cdr3_nt: TGCGCCAGCAGCCGCCACTTGGACACGAACACCGGGGAGCTGTTTTTT
d_call: TRBD1; v_call: TRBV7-9; clone_size: -; j_call: TRBJ1-1; cdr3_aa: CASSSTTGAAFF; cdr3_nt: TGTGCCAGCAGCTCAACAACAGGGGCGGCTTTCTTT
d_call: TRBD2; v_call: TRBV2; clone_size: many; j_call: TRBJ2-2; cdr3_aa: CASSEVGLAGTNTGELFF; cdr3_nt: TGTGCCAGCAGTGAAGTGGGACTAGCGGGGACGAACACCGGGGAGCTGTTTTTT
d_call: TRBD1; v_call: TRBV28; clone_size: many; j_call: TRBJ2-1; cdr3_aa: CASVGGQGRNEQFF; cdr3_nt: TGTGCCAGCGTTGGGGGACAGGGACGCAATGAGCAGTTCTTC
d_call: TRBD1; v_call: TRBV11-3; clone_size: many; j_call: TRBJ2-1; cdr3_aa: CASSYPGQSSYNEQFF; cdr3_nt: TGTGCCAGCAGCTACCCGGGACAGTCCTCCTACAATGAGCAGTTCTTC
d_call: TRBD2; v_call: TRBV18; clone_size: few; j_call: TRBJ2-1; cdr3_aa: CASSPQAGGAGNNEQFF; cdr3_nt: TGTGCCAGCTCACCTCAGGCCGGGGGAGCGGGGAACAATGAGCAGTTCTTC
d_call: -; v_call: TRBV28; clone_size: many; j_call: TRBJ1-5; cdr3_aa: CASSLVPGMSNQPQHF; cdr3_nt: TGTGCCAGCAGTTTAGTTCCGGGTATGAGCAATCAGCCCCAGCATTTT
d_call: -; v_call: TRBV19; clone_size: many; j_call: TRBJ2-2; cdr3_aa: CASSMRGLAANTGELFF; cdr3_nt: TGTGCCAGTAGTATGCGGGGATTAGCGGCGAACACCGGGGAGCTGTTTTTT
d_call: -; v_call: TRBV19; clone_size: few; j_call: TRBJ1-5; cdr3_aa: CASSIGRNWPQPQHF; cdr3_nt: TGTGCCAGTAGTATAGGGAGGAACTGGCCTCAGCCCCAGCATTTT
d_call: -; v_call: TRBV10-2; clone_size: -; j_call: TRBJ1-5; cdr3_aa: CASAGRKLQPQHF; cdr3_nt: TGCGCCAGCGCGGGACGTAAATTGCAGCCCCAGCATTTT